This TCR beta chain was sequenced for a study of cytomegalovirus exposure and HLA in healthy donors. Across the whole study: A later analysis reported the same platform for the 100 to 150 validation repertoires and the approximately 640 first-cohort repertoires. Overall study findings and caveats: Rarity marked most TCR sequences, yet some public TCRs occurred in many donors. Altogether, 170 or so TCR beta chains were recorded as cytomegalovirus-associated.

Profiled with immunoSEQ multiplex PCR; TCRdb holds only in-frame clones, not every one. The data show hundreds of thousands of clones, around 87% seen once. Points on this clone: Its target is unknown.

The donors were in the roughly 130-subject validation cohort, distinct from the roughly 700-subject first cohort. The CDR3 loop spans 17 amino acids. The J segment lost 1 base and the V segment lost 4 bases, leaving 9 bases of the junction unmatched. Germline CDR1 and CDR2: SGHRS and YFSETQ. The genes are TRBV5-1 and TRBJ1-1; TRBD1 matches 11 bases. The sample consisted of PBMCs. This TCR was recovered from a woman younger than 30 in good health and CMV-seronegative. The CDR3 DNA sequence: TGCGCCAGCAGCATAAGGACAGGGGGCAACTCGAACACTGAAGCTTTCTTT. Translated, it gives CASSIRTGGNSNTEAFF.